The clone carrying this TCR beta chain was counted a few times. V was pared by 1 base and J by 1 base, with 12 bases between. The CDR3 loop spans 16 amino acids. Amplified TCR beta CDR3 regions derived from RNA transcripts. TCR CDR3 underwent first-round RT-PCR with the HTBI primer set. In TCRdb, the multiplex PCR reads were re-called with MiXCR into one record per CDR3 protein. There are about 350,000 distinct CDR3 sequences in the sample; approximately 14% occur only once, and about 20% lies in the top ten. These data originate in a study of T cells in Graves' hyperthyroidism and ophthalmopathy. The V call is TRBV12-3 or TRBV12-4, the J call TRBJ2-3, with D possibly TRBD1 on 5 matching bases. The source of this sequence is a woman aged 55-69 years with Graves' ophthalmopathy. Sample: blood. CDR3 sequence reads: CASSLGVTRGTDTQYF. In nucleotides, the CDR3 is TGTGCCAGCAGTTTAGGCGTGACCAGGGGCACAGATACGCAGTATTTT.